Presented here are 24 T cell receptor beta chains from one specimen sequenced in a study of CD8 T cells in Susac syndrome. Random-hexamer reverse transcription was applied to roughly 0.45 to 1 ug RNA. MiXCR, applied by TCRdb to the immunoSEQ multiplex PCR reads, yields one record per CDR3 protein. The sample records about 140,000 distinct CDR3 sequences, approximately 94% being singletons. Sequencing was carried out using CD4+ T cells from PBMCs. The receptor set was obtained from a human donor in good health.

The chain employs TRBV15 and TRBJ2-5; no clear D. CDR1 is LNHNV, CDR2 YYDKDF, per germline (reference sequence). Trimming shortened V by 5 bases and J by 5 bases, and 18 bases separated the two germline ends. The CDR3 is made up of 15 amino acids. CDR3 in amino acids: CATSQARTPRETQYF. CDR3 in DNA: TGTGCCACCAGCCAGGCGAGGACCCCTCGGGAGACCCAGTACTTC.

This chain joins TRBV6-5 and TRBJ2-7; TRBD1 or TRBD2 may be the D gene (5 bases each). Trimming shortened V by 9 bases and J by 0 bases, and 12 bases separated the two germline ends. Germline-derived CDR1 and CDR2 are MNHEY and SVGAGI. This CDR3 region has 13 residues. The CDR3 protein is CASARDRSYEQYF. DNA for the CDR3: TGTGCCAGTGCCCGGGACCGCTCCTACGAGCAGTACTTC.

This chain connects TRBV28 to TRBJ1-4; TRBD1 is a possible D gene (5 bases). The CDR3 covers 18 residues. Germline loops: CDR1 MDHEN, CDR2 SYDVKM. V was clipped by 4 bases and J by 3 bases, with 21 bases between them. DNA of the CDR3: TGTGCCAGCAGTTCGCTCCCGGGACTGGAGCTCTCTAATGAAAAACTGTTTTTT. This codes for CASSSLPGLELSNEKLFF. The variable domain in full, completed from reference TRBV28 and TRBJ1-4, reads DVKVTQSSRYLVKRTGEKVFLECVQDMDHENMFWYRQDPGLGLRLIYFSYDVKMKEKGDIPEGYSVSREKKERFSLILESASTNQTSMYLCASSSLPGLELSNEKLFFGSGTQLSVL.

This rearrangement joins TRBV5-4 to TRBJ2-1; 8 bases line up with TRBD1. V trimming: 0 bases; J trimming: 5 bases; junction bases outside the gene matches: 10. The CDR3 spans 17 residues. Germline V gene lookup returns CDR1 SGHNT and CDR2 YYREEE (reference sequence). The CDR3 loop reads CASSLAAWTGLDNEQFF. CDR3 DNA sequence: TGTGCCAGCAGCTTGGCAGCTTGGACAGGGCTCGACAATGAGCAGTTCTTC. Full variable domain (rest looked up from reference TRBV5-4 and TRBJ2-1): ETGVTQSPTHLIKTRGQQVTLRCSSQSGHNTVSWYQQALGQGPQFIFQYYREEENGRGNFPPRFSGLQFPNYSSELNVNALELDDSALYLCASSLAAWTGLDNEQFFGPGTRLTVL.

The chain uses TRBV10-3 and TRBJ2-1, with no clear D. Germline CDR1 is ENHRY and CDR2 is SYGVKD. The V and J ends lost 8 bases and 5 bases respectively, with 10 bases between them. The CDR3 spans 12 residues. The DNA for the CDR3 is TGTGCCATCCGCCGGGCGAACAATGAGCAGTTCTTC. Protein sequence: CAIRRANNEQFF.

The chain has TRBV12-3 or TRBV12-4 and TRBJ2-7; 11 nucleotides line up with TRBD2. J gave up 3 bases and V 3 bases, and 19 bases lay outside the gene matches. This CDR3 region has 20 residues. The CDR3 region is CASSLRPSGRTRGLIYEQYF. The CDR3 region has the DNA TGTGCCAGCAGTTTGCGTCCTAGCGGGAGGACTCGGGGTCTAATCTACGAGCAGTACTTC.

The J gene is TRBJ1-4, the V gene TRBV20-1; the match to TRBD1 covers 7 bases. The germline V gene encodes CDR1 DFQATT and CDR2 SNEGSKA (reference sequence). The CDR3 loop spans 13 amino acids. The ends lost 5 bases at V and 7 bases at J; junction bases unmatched: 7. The CDR3 protein is CSAPGGGFEKLFF. The CDR3 DNA reads TGCAGTGCTCCAGGGGGTGGGTTTGAAAAACTGTTTTTT.

The rearrangement links TRBV12-3 or TRBV12-4 to TRBJ2-7; perhaps TRBD2 as D (6 bases). There are 14 residues in the CDR3. V lost 6 bases to trimming and J lost 7 bases, with 19 bases between them. The CDR3 is CASSPLGTVGEQYF. The CDR3 DNA reads TGTGCCAGCAGCCCTCTGGGGACTGTGGGGGAGCAGTACTTC.

V is TRBV2 and J is TRBJ2-1, with TRBD2 identical over 12 bases. CDR1 SNHLY and CDR2 FYNNEI come from the germline V gene. V shed 6 bases, J shed 12 bases, and the junction held 3 bases outside the gene matches. CDR3 size: 12 residues. CDR3 sequence: CASRQTSGRQFF. CDR3 nucleotide sequence: TGTGCCAGCAGGCAGACTAGCGGGAGGCAGTTCTTC.

The V and J genes are TRBV18 and TRBJ2-1, with D hard to call. V was clipped by 3 bases and J by 5 bases, with 11 bases between them. CDR3 size: 14 residues. CDR1 KGHSH and CDR2 LQKENI come from the germline V gene. The CDR3 here is CASSPRRVDNEQFF. In nucleotides, the CDR3 is TGTGCCAGCTCACCCCGCCGGGTGGACAATGAGCAGTTCTTC.

The gene calls are TRBV27 and TRBJ1-1; no clear D. Trimming took 7 bases from V and 11 from J, leaving 26 bases between them. The CDR3 has 15 amino acids. Per the germline V gene, CDR1 is MNHEY and CDR2 is SMNVEV (reference sequence). CDR3 loop: CASKVGGLTSRRAFF. DNA of the CDR3: TGTGCCAGCAAGGTCGGCGGCTTGACATCCCGCAGGGCTTTCTTT.

This chain joins TRBV12-3 or TRBV12-4 and TRBJ2-7, with 10 bases that match TRBD1. The J segment lost 5 bases and the V segment lost 5 bases, leaving 9 bases of the junction unmatched. This CDR3 is 15 amino acids long. The CDR3 is CASSPRQGARNEQYF. The CDR3 DNA sequence: TGTGCCAGCAGTCCCCGACAGGGGGCGAGAAACGAGCAGTACTTC.

Concerning this clonotype itself: Germline and junction disagree at one end, which may indicate a read error. The V call is TRBV7-2, the J call TRBJ2-5; 9 bases are shared with TRBD1. Per the germline V gene, CDR1 is SGHTA and CDR2 is FQGNSA. The CDR3 consists of 16 residues. CDR3 sequence reads: CASSLALTGGQEAQYF. CDR3 bases: TGTGCCAGCAGCTTAGCGTTGACAGGGGGACAAGAGGCCCAGTACTTC. The whole variable domain, remainder taken from reference TRBV7-2 and TRBJ2-5, is GAGVSQSPSNKVTEKGKDVELRCDPISGHTALYWYRQSLGQGLEFLIYFQGNSAPDKSGLPSDRFSAERTGGSVSTLTIQRTQQEDSAVYLCASSLALTGGQEAQYFGPGTRLLVL.

The chain couples TRBV6-1 to TRBJ2-7; weak D call: TRBD1 (7 bases). The V gene lost 8 bases and the J gene lost 2 bases, with 13 bases spanning the gap. There are 13 residues in the CDR3. Germline values: CDR1 MNHNS, CDR2 SASEGT. The CDR3, as DNA: TGTGCCAGCGGGCGGGACAGAACCTACGAGCAGTACTTC. Protein product: CASGRDRTYEQYF.

This rearrangement joins TRBV6-4 to TRBJ2-1; D uncertain. The germline CDR1 and CDR2 sequences are MRHNA and SNTAGT. This CDR3 has 15 amino acids. V lost 2 bases and J 3 bases, leaving 11 bases between the germline ends. The CDR3 region is CASSDTDTHYNEQFF. DNA of the CDR3: TGTGCCAGCAGTGACACCGACACCCACTACAATGAGCAGTTCTTC.

The CDR3 spells CAISEFGTGATEAFF. CDR3 coding DNA: TGTGCCATCAGTGAGTTTGGGACAGGGGCCACTGAAGCTTTCTTT. V usage is TRBV10-3 and J usage is TRBJ1-1, with TRBD1 matching over 10 bases. CDR1 and CDR2 from the germline V gene are ENHRY and SYGVKD. CDR3 size: 15 residues. V was pared by 1 base and J by 4 bases, with 3 bases of the junction left unmatched.

The chain couples TRBV27 to TRBJ2-7; TRBD1 agrees at 7 bases. Losses at the gene ends were 6 bases for V and 4 bases for J; bases not matched to a gene: 6. Germline-derived CDR1 and CDR2 are MNHEY and SMNVEV (reference sequence). The CDR3 sequence is 13 residues long. The DNA for the CDR3 is TGTGCCAGCAGCCCGGGACAGCTATACGAGCAGTACTTC. Amino acids: CASSPGQLYEQYF.

V gene TRBV7-9 combines with J gene TRBJ2-3, with D possibly matching TRBD2 (6 bases). Germline V gene data show CDR1 as SEHNR and CDR2 as FQNEAQ (reference sequence). The length of the CDR3 is 13 residues. Trimming cost V 6 bases and J 4 bases, with 11 bases left between them. The CDR3 DNA sequence: TGTGCCAGCAGTCGACTAGGGGCAGATACGCAGTATTTT. Residues: CASSRLGADTQYF.

The rearrangement uses TRBV5-4 and TRBJ2-3; perhaps TRBD1 as D (5 bases). This CDR3 has 14 amino acids. V was trimmed by 4 bases and J by 2 bases, leaving 11 bases between them. Germline assignment: CDR1 SGHNT and CDR2 YYREEE (reference sequence). CDR3 protein: CASSQDSYTDTQYF. As DNA, the CDR3 is TGTGCCAGCAGCCAAGACAGTTACACAGATACGCAGTATTTT.

This clonotype was counted once. The chain is built from TRBV20-1 and TRBJ2-3, with 11 positions matching TRBD2. Germline trimming cut 3 bases from V and 3 bases from J; bases unmatched to any gene: 8. Germline lookup yields CDR1 DFQATT and CDR2 SNEGSKA (reference sequence). This CDR3 region has 16 residues. The CDR3 DNA follows: TGCAGTGCTAGGGGGCTAGCGGGAGGTGCGACAGATACGCAGTATTTT. It encodes CSARGLAGGATDTQYF.

With regard to this clonotype: The conserved phenylalanine or tryptophan normally closing the CDR3 is absent here, so this likely arose from a read error. The chain has TRBV2 and TRBJ2-5; D not certain. Germline V lookup: CDR1 SNHLY, CDR2 FYNNEI. Between the trimmed V and J ends, which lost 0 bases and 5 bases, there was a span of 7 bases. There are 13 residues in the CDR3. In nucleotides, the CDR3 is TGTGCCAGCAGTGAAGCGCTTCTGGAGACCCAGTACCTC. Amino acid sequence: CASSEALLETQYL.

The chain recombines TRBV7-9 with TRBJ2-1; TRBD2 matches 9 bases. The germline gives CDR1 SEHNR, CDR2 FQNEAQ (reference sequence). The CDR3 covers 14 residues. V shed 4 bases and J 6 bases; nucleotides not matched to a gene: 4. CDR3 sequence reads: CASSSGGRGNEQFF. The CDR3 coding sequence is TGTGCCAGCAGCTCGGGCGGGAGGGGCAATGAGCAGTTCTTC.

This chain connects TRBV2 to TRBJ1-2, with a weak D call TRBD1 (5 bases). The germline V and J ends were trimmed by 2 bases and 4 bases, with 11 bases remaining between them. Germline lookup yields CDR1 SNHLY and CDR2 FYNNEI. The CDR3 runs 14 residues. The DNA of the CDR3 is TGTGCCAGCAGTGAATATAGACAGTCCTATGGCTACACCTTC. This gives the protein CASSEYRQSYGYTF.

This chain uses TRBV29-1 with TRBJ2-1; D may match TRBD1 or TRBD2 (7 bases each). Looked up from germline, CDR1 is SQVTM and CDR2 is ANQGSEA. Trimming left V 5 bases short and J 9 bases short, with 17 bases between. This CDR3 spans 13 amino acids. The CDR3 loop is CSVTYTGEGEQFF. The CDR3 DNA is TGCAGCGTTACCTATACAGGGGAGGGTGAGCAGTTCTTC.